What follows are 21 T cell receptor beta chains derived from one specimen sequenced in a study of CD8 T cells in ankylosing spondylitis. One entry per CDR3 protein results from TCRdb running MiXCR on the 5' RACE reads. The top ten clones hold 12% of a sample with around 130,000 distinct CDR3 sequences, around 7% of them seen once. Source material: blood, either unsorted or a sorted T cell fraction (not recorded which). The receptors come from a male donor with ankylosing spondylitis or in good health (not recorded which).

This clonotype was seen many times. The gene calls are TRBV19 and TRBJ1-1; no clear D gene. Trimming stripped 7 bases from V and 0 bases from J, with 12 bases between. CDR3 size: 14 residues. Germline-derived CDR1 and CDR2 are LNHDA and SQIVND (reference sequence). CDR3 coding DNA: TGTGCCAGTACCTCGAGCGCCTTGAACACTGAAGCTTTCTTT. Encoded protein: CASTSSALNTEAFF.

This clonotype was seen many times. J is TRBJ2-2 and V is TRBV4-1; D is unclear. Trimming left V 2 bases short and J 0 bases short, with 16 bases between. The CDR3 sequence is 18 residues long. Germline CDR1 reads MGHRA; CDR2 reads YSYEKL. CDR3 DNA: TGCGCCAGCAGCCAAAGCACGTTAGGAACAGCGAACACCGGGGAGCTGTTTTTT. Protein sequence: CASSQSTLGTANTGELFF.

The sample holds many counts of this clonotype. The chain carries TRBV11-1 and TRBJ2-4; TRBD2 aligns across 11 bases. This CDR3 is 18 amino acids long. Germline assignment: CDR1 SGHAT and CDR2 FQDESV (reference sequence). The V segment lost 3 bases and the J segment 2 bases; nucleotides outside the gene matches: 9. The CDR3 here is CASSFLAGGEMTKNIQYF. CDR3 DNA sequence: TGTGCCAGCAGCTTCTTAGCGGGAGGGGAGATGACCAAAAACATTCAGTACTTC.

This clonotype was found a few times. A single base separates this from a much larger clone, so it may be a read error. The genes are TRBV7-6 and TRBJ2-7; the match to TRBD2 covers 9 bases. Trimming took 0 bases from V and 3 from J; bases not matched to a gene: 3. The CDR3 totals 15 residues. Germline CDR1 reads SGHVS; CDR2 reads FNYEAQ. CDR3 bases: TGTGCCAGCAGCTTAGCGGCTAGCGGGGACTACGAGCAGTACTTC. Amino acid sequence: CASSLAASGDYEQYF.

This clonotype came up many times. CDR3 in DNA: TGTGCCACCAGCAGAGTAGCCGGGGAGCTGTTTTTT. Amino acid sequence: CATSRVAGELFF. This sequence joins TRBV15 and TRBJ2-2; D is unclear. The CDR3 loop spans 12 amino acids. The germline V gene encodes CDR1 LNHNV and CDR2 YYDKDF (reference sequence). Trimming pared 1 base from V and 6 bases from J, leaving 3 bases between.

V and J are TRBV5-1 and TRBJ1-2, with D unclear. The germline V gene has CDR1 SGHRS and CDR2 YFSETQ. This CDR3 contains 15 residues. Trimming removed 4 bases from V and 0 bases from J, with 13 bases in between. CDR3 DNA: TGCGCCAGCAGCGCCGGATCAGCAGCTAACTATGGCTACACCTTC. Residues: CASSAGSAANYGYTF.

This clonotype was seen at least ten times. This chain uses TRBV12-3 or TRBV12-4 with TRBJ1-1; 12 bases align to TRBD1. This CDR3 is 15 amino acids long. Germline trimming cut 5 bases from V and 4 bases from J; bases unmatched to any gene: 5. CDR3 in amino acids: CASSAGTGGLTEAFF. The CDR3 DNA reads TGTGCCAGCAGTGCCGGGACAGGGGGCCTCACTGAAGCTTTCTTT.

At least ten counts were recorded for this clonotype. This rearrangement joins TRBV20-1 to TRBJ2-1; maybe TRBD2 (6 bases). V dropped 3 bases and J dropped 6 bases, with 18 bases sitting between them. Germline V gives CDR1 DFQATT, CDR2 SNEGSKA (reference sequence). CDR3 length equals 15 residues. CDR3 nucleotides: TGCAGTGCTAGTGCTCGGCTAGCGTCCGCCAATGAGCAGTTCTTC. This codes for CSASARLASANEQFF.

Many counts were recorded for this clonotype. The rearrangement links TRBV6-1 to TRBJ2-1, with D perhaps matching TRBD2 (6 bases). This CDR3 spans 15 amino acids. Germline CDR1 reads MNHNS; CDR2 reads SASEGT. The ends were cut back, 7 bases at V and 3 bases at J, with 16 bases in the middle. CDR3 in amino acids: CASNGKGLNYNEQFF. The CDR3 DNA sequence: TGTGCCAGCAATGGGAAGGGACTGAACTACAATGAGCAGTTCTTC.

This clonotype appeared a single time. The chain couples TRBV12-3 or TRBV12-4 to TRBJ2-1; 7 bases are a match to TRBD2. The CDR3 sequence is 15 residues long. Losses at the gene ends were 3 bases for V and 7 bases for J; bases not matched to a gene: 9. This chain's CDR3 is CASSFSLAELNEQFF. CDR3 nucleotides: TGTGCCAGCAGTTTTTCCCTAGCGGAACTTAATGAGCAGTTCTTC.

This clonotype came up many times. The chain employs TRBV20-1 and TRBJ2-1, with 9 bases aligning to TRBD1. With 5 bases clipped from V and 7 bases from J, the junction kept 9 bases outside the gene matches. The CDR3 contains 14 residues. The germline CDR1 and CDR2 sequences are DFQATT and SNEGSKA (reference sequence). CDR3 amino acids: CSAAARTGANEQFF. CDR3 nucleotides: TGCAGTGCTGCCGCCCGGACAGGGGCGAATGAGCAGTTCTTC.

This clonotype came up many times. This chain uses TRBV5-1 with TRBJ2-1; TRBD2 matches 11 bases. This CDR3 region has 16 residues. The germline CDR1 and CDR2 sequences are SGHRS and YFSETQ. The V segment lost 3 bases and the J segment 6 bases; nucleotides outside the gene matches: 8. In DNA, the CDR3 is TGCGCCAGCAGCTCCCTAGCGGGGGGCCGTCTCAATGAGCAGTTCTTC. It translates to CASSSLAGGRLNEQFF.

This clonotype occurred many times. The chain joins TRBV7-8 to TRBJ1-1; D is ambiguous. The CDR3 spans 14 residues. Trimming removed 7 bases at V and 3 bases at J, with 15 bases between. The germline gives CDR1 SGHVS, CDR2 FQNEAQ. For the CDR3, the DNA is TGTGCCAGCATCTCTACAAGGGAATACACTGAAGCTTTCTTT. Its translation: CASISTREYTEAFF.

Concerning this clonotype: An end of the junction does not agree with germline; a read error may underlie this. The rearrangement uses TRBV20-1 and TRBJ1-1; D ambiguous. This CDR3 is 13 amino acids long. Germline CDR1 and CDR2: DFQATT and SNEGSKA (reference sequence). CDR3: CSARETANSEAFF. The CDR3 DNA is TGCAGTGCTAGAGAAACAGCGAACTCTGAAGCTTTCTTT.

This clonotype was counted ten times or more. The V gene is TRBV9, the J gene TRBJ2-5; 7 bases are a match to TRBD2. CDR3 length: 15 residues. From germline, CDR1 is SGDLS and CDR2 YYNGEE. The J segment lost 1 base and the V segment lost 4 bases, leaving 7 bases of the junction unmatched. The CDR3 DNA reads TGTGCCAGCAGCTCCCGGACTAGGCCCCAAGAGACCCAGTACTTC. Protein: CASSSRTRPQETQYF.

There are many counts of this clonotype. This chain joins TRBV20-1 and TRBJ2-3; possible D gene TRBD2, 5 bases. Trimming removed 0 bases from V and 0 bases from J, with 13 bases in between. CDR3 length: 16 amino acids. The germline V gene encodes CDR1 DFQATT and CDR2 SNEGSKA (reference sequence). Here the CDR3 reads CSARDPSSASTDTQYF. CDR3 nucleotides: TGCAGTGCTAGAGATCCAAGTAGCGCCAGCACAGATACGCAGTATTTT.

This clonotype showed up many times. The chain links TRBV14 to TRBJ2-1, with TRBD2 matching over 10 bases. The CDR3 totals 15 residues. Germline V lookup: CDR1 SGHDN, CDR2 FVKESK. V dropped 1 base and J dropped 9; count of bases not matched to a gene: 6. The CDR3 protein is CASSQVVLAGSEQFF. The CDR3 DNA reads TGTGCCAGCAGCCAAGTTGTACTAGCGGGGAGTGAGCAGTTCTTC. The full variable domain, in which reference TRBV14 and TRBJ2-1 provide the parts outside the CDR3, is EAGVTQFPSHSVIEKGQTVTLRCDPISGHDNLYWYRRVMGKEIKFLLHFVKESKQDESGMPNNRFLAERTGGTYSTLKVQPAELEDSGVYFCASSQVVLAGSEQFFGPGTRLTVL.

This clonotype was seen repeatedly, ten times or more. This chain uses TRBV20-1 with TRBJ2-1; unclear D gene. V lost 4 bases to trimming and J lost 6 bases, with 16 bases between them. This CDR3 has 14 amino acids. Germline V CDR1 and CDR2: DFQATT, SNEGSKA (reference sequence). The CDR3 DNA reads TGCAGTGCTAACACTCGCCTTCAAGGCAATGAGCAGTTCTTC. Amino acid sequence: CSANTRLQGNEQFF.

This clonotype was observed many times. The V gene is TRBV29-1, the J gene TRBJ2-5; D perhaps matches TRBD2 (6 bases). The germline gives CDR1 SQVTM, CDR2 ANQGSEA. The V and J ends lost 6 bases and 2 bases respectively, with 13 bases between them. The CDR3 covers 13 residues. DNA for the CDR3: TGCAGCGTCCGGAGGGACTCACAAGAGACCCAGTACTTC. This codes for CSVRRDSQETQYF.

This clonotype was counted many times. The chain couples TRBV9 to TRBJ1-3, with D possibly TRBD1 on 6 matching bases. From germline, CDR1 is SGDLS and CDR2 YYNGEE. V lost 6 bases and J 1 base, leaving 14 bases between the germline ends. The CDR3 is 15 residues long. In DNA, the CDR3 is TGTGCCAGCACCGGTCAGGGGTCTTCTGGAAACACCATATATTTT. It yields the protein CASTGQGSSGNTIYF.

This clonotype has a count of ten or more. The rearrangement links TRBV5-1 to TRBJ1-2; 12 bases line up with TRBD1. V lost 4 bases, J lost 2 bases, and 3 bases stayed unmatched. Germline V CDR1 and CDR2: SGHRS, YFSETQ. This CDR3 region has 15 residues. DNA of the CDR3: TGCGCCAGCAGCCCGGGACAGGGGGCGAACTATGGCTACACCTTC. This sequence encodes CASSPGQGANYGYTF.